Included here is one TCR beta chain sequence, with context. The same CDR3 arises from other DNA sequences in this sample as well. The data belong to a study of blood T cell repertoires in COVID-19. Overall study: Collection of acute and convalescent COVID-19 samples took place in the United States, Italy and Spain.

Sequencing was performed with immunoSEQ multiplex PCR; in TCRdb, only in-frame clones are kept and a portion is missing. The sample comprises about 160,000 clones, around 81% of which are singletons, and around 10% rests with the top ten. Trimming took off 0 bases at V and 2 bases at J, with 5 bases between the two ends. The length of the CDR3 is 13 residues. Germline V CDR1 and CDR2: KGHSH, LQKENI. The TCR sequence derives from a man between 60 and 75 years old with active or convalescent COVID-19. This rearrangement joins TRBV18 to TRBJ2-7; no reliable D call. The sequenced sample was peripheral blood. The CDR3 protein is CASSPPAAYEQYF. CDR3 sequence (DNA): TGTGCCAGCTCACCACCGGCAGCCTACGAGCAGTACTTC.